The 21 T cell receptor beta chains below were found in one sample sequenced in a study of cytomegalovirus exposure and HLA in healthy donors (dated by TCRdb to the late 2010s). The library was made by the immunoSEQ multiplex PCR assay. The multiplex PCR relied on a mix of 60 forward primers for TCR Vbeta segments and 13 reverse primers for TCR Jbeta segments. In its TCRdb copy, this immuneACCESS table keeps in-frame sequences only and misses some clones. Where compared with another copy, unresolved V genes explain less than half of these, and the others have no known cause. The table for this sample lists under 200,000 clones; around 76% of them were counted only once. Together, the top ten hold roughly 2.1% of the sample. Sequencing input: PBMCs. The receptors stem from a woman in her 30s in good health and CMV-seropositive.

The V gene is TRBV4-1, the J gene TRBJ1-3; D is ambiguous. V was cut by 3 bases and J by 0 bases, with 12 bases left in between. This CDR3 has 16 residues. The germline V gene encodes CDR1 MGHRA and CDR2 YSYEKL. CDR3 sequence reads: CASSQNQSPSGNTIYF. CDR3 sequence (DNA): TGCGCCAGCAGCCAGAACCAGTCCCCCTCTGGAAACACCATATATTTT.

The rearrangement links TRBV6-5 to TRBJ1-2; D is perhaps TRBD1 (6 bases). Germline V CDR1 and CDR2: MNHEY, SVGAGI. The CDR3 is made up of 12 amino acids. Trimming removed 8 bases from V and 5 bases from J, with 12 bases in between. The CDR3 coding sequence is TGTGCCAGCGGAGACAGGATTTATGGCTACACCTTC. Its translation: CASGDRIYGYTF.

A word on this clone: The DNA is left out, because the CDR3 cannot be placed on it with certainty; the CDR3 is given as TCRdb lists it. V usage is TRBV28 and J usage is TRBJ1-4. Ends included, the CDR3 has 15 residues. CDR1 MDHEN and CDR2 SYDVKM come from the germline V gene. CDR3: CASSSSGFTNEKLFF.

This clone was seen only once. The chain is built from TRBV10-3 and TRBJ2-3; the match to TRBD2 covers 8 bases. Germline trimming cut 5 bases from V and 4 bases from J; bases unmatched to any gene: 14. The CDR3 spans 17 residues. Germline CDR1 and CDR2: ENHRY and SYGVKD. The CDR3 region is CAISTGNGGAGADTQYF. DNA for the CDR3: TGTGCCATCAGTACGGGAAACGGGGGGGCCGGGGCAGATACGCAGTATTTT.

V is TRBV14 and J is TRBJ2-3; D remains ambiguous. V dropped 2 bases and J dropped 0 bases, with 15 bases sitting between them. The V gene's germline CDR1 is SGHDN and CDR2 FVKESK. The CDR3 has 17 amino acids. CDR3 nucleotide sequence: TGTGCCAGCAGCCAACTTGGGCCCGTAACTAGCACAGATACGCAGTATTTT. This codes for CASSQLGPVTSTDTQYF.

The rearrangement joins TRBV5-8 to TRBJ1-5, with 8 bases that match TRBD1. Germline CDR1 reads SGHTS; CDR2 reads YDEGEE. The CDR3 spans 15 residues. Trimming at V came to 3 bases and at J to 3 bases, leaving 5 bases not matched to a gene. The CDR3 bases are TGTGCCAGCAGCTACGAGGACAGGGCCAATCAGCCCCAGCATTTT. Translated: CASSYEDRANQPQHF.

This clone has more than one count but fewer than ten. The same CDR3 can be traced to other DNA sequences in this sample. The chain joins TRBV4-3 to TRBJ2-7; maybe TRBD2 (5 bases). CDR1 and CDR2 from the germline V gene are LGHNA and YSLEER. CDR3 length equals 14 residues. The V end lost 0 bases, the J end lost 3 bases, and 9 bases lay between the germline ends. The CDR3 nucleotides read TGCGCCAGCAGCCAAGATAGAGGGATCTACGAGCAGTACTTC. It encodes CASSQDRGIYEQYF.

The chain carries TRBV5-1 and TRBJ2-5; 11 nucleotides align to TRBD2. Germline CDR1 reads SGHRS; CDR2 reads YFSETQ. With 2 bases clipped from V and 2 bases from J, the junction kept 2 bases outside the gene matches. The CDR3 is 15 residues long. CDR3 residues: CASSLLAGAQETQYF. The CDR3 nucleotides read TGCGCCAGCAGCTTACTAGCGGGGGCTCAAGAGACCCAGTACTTC.

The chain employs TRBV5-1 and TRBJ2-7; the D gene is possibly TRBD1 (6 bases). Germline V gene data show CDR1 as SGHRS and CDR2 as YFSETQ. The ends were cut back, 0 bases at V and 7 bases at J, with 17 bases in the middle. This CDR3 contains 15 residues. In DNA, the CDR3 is TGCGCCAGCAGCTTGGCCTTGCCAGGGGCGAGGGAGCAGTACTTC. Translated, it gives CASSLALPGAREQYF.

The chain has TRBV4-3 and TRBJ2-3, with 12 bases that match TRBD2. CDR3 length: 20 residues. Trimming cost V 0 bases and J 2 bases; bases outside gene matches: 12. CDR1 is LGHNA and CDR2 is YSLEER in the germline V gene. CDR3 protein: CASSQDISSGGARDTDTQYF. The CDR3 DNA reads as TGCGCCAGCAGCCAAGATATATCTAGCGGGGGGGCCCGGGACACAGATACGCAGTATTTT.

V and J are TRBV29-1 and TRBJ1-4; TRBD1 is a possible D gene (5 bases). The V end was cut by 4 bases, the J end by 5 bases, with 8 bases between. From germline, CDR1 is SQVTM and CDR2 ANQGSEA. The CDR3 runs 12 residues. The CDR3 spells CSVAGQNEKLFF. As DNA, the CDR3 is TGCAGCGTTGCAGGGCAGAATGAAAAACTGTTTTTT.

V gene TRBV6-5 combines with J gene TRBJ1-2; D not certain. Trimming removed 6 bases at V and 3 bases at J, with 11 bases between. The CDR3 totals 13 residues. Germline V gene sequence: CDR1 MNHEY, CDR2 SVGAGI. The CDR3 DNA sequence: TGTGCCAGCAGCCCCTCGCCGGACTATGGCTACACCTTC. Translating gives CASSPSPDYGYTF.

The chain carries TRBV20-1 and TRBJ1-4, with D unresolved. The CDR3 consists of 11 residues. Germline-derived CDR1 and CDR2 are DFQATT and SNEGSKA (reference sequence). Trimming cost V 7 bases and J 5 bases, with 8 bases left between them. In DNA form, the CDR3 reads TGCAGTGTGCACGAGAATGAAAAACTGTTTTTT. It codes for CSVHENEKLFF.

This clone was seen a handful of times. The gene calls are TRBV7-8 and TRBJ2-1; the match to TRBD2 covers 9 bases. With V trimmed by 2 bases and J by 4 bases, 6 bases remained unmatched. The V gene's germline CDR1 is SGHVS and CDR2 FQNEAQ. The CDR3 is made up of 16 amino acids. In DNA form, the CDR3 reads TGTGCCAGCAGCTTACCGACTAGCGGTTCTTACAATGAGCAGTTCTTC. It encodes CASSLPTSGSYNEQFF. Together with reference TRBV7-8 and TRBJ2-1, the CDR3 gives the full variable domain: GAGVSQSPRYKVAKRGQDVALRCDPISGHVSLFWYQQALGQGPEFLTYFQNEAQLDKSGLPSDRFFAERPEGSVSTLKIQRTQQEDSAVYLCASSLPTSGSYNEQFFGPGTRLTVL.

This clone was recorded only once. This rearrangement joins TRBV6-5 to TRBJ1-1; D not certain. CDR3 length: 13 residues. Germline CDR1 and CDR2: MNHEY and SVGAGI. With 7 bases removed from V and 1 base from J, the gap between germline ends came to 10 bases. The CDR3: CASNPAGNTEAFF. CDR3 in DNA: TGTGCCAGCAACCCTGCGGGGAACACTGAAGCTTTCTTT.

The CDR3 protein is CASSIQGVSEAFF. The CDR3, as DNA: TGTGCCAGTAGTATCCAGGGGGTTAGTGAAGCTTTCTTT. The chain joins TRBV19 to TRBJ1-1, with 7 bases matching TRBD1. Trimming took 3 bases from V and 7 from J; bases not matched to a gene: 5. The CDR3 spans 13 residues. CDR1 and CDR2 from the germline V gene are LNHDA and SQIVND (reference sequence).

DNA for the CDR3: TGTGCCAGCAGTTTACGAGGTCCGGGGGGCTATGGCTACACCTTC. Its translation is CASSLRGPGGYGYTF. The gene calls are TRBV27 and TRBJ1-2; D is possibly TRBD1 (5 bases). The length of the CDR3 is 15 residues. Trimming took 2 bases from V and 4 from J, leaving 14 bases between them. The germline V gene encodes CDR1 MNHEY and CDR2 SMNVEV (reference sequence).

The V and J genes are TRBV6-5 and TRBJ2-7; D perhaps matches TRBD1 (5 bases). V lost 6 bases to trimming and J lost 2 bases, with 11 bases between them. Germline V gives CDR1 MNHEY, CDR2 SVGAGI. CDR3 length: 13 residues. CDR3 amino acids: CASSRQTAYEQYF. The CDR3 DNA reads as TGTGCCAGCAGCCGACAGACCGCCTACGAGCAGTACTTC.

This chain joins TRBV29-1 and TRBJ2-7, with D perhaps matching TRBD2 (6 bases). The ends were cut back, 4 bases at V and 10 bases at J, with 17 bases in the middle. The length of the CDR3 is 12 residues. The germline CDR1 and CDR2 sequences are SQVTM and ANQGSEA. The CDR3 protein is CSVGLGPGDQYF. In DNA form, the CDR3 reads TGCAGCGTTGGCCTAGGCCCGGGAGATCAGTACTTC.

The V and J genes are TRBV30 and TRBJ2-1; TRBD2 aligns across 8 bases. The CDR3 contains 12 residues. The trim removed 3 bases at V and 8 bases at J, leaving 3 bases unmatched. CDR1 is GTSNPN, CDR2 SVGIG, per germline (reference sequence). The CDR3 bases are TGTGCCTGGAGGGGCGGGGGGTATGAGCAGTTCTTC. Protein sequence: CAWRGGGYEQFF.

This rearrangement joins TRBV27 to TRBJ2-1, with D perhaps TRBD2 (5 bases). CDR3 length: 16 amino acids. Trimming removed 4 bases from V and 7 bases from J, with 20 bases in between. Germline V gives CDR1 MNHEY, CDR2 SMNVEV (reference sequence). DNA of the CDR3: TGTGCCAGCAGTTCCCTAGGTTCTCTCTCGGGGAATGAGCAGTTCTTC. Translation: CASSSLGSLSGNEQFF.